The T cell receptor beta chain described here comes from a study of CD8+CD57+ T cells in acquired aplastic anemia. Study information: Sorted CD4+ and CD8+ cell DNA averaged around 3 ug.

Flow cytometry had shown expanded CD8+CD57+ cells in the patients chosen for sequencing. The V end lost 7 bases, the J end lost 0 bases, and 12 bases lay between the germline ends. Germline V gene sequence: CDR1 SGHTA, CDR2 FQGNSA. The CDR3 contains 14 residues. Genomic DNA provided the template from which TCR beta VDJ and CDR3 profiles were obtained. TCRdb called the reads again in MiXCR, with one record for every CDR3 protein. The sample holds 90,000 to 150,000 distinct CDR3 sequences; 55% to 60% are singletons and the top ten take approximately 28%. The receptor's source is a human donor with aplastic anemia. The specimen was sorted CD4+, CD8+, or CD8+CD57+ T cells (not recorded which) from PBMCs. This sequence joins TRBV7-2 and TRBJ1-2; D is ambiguous. The CDR3 sequence: CASTVQRTNYGYTF. The CDR3, as DNA: TGTGCCAGCACCGTACAGAGAACTAACTATGGCTACACCTTC. Complete variable domain (other parts from reference TRBV7-2 and TRBJ1-2): GAGVSQSPSNKVTEKGKDVELRCDPISGHTALYWYRQSLGQGLEFLIYFQGNSAPDKSGLPSDRFSAERTGGSVSTLTIQRTQQEDSAVYLCASTVQRTNYGYTFGSGTRLTVV.